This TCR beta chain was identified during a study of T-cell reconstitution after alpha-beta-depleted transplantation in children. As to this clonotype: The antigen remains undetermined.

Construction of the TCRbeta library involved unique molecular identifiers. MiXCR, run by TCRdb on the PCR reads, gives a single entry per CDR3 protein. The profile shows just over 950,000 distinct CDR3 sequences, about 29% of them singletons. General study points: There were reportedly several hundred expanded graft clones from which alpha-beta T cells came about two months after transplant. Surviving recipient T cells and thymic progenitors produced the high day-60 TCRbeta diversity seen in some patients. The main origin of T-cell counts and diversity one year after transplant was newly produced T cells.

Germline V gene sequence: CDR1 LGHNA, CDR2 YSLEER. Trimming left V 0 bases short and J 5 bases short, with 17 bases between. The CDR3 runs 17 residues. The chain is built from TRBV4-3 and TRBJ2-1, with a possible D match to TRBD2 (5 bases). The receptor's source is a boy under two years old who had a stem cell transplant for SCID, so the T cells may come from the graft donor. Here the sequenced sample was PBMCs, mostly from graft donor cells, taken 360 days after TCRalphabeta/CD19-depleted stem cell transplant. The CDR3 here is CASSQEADGRGNNEQFF. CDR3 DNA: TGCGCCAGCAGCCAAGAGGCCGATGGGAGAGGAAACAATGAGCAGTTCTTC.